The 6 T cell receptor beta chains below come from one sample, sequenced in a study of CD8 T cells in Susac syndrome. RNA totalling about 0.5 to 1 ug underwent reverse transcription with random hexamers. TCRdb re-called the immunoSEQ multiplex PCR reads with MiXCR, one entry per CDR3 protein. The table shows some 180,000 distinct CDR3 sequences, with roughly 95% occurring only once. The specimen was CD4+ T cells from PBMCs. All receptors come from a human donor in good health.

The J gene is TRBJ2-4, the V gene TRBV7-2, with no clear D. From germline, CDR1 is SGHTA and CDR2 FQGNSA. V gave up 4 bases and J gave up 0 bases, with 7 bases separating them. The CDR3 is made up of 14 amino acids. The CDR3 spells CASSSLLAKNIQYF. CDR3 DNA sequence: TGTGCCAGCAGCTCCTTACTAGCCAAAAACATTCAGTACTTC. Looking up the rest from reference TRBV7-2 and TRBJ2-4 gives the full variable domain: GAGVSQSPSNKVTEKGKDVELRCDPISGHTALYWYRQSLGQGLEFLIYFQGNSAPDKSGLPSDRFSAERTGGSVSTLTIQRTQQEDSAVYLCASSSLLAKNIQYFGAGTRLSVL.

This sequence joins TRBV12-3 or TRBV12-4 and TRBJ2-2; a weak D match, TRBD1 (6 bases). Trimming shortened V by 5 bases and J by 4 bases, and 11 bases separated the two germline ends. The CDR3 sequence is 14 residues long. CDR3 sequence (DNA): TGTGCCAGCAGTCTGGAACAGGGCACCGGGGAGCTGTTTTTT. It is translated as CASSLEQGTGELFF.

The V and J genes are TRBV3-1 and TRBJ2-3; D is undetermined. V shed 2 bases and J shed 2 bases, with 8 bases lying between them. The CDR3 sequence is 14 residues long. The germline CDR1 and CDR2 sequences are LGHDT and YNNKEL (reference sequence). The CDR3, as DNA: TGTGCCAGCAGCCAATTTCAGATCACAGATACGCAGTATTTT. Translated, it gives CASSQFQITDTQYF.

CDR3 sequence: CASSQGDLAGGSYEQYF. CDR3 DNA sequence: TGTGCCAGCAGCCAAGGGGACCTAGCGGGGGGCTCCTACGAGCAGTACTTC. The gene calls are TRBV4-2 and TRBJ2-7; 11 bases fit TRBD2. The CDR3 has 17 residues. The trim removed 1 base at V and 0 bases at J, leaving 5 bases unmatched. Germline V gene data show CDR1 as LGHNA and CDR2 as YNFKEQ.

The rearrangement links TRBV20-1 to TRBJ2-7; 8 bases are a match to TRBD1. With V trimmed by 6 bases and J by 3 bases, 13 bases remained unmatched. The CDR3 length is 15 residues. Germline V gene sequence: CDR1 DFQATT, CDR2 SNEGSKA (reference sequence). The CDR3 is CSAPGAGQAHYEQYF. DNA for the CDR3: TGCAGTGCCCCAGGGGCGGGACAGGCACACTACGAGCAGTACTTC.

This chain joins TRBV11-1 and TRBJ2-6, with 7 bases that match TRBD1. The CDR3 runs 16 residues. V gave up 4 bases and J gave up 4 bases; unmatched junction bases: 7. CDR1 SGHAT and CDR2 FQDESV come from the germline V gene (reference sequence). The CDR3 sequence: CASSSPGGRGANVLTF. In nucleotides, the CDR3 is TGTGCCAGCAGCTCTCCAGGGGGTCGGGGGGCCAACGTCCTGACTTTC.